This passage covers 17 T cell receptor beta chains from one sample sequenced in a study of cytomegalovirus exposure and HLA in healthy donors. Generated by immunoSEQ multiplex PCR, the TCRdb table keeps only in-frame clones and is missing some. This sample has over 60,000 clones, with roughly 95% found just once. What was sequenced was PBMCs. All receptors come from a man younger than 35 in good health and CMV-seronegative.

The gene calls are TRBV28 and TRBJ2-4; D unresolved. This CDR3 contains 14 residues. Germline V gene lookup returns CDR1 MDHEN and CDR2 SYDVKM. Trimming cost V 1 base and J 8 bases, with 12 bases left between them. CDR3 nucleotides: TGTGCCAGCAGTTTATCCCCCTCGGTGGACATTCAGTACTTC. Its protein is CASSLSPSVDIQYF.

This chain connects TRBV9 to TRBJ2-7; tentatively, D is TRBD1 (6 bases). Trimming left V 2 bases short and J 3 bases short, with 9 bases between. Germline V gives CDR1 SGDLS, CDR2 YYNGEE. This CDR3 is 13 amino acids long. The CDR3 DNA reads as TGTGCCAGCAGCGTGACAGGTGACTACGAGCAGTACTTC. Protein: CASSVTGDYEQYF.

The rearrangement uses TRBV12-2 and TRBJ2-3; the DNA was not used to check the table's D call, TRBD2. TRBV12-2 corresponds to a pseudogene. CDR3 length: 14 amino acids. CDR3 loop: CASRLAGLRDTQYF. Written as DNA, the CDR3 is TGTGCAAGTCGCTTAGCGGGACTTAGGGATACGCAGTATTTT.

The chain recombines TRBV29-1 with TRBJ2-1; tentative D call: TRBD2 (5 bases). Germline loops: CDR1 SQVTM, CDR2 ANQGSEA. The length of the CDR3 is 11 residues. V was cut by 5 bases and J by 6 bases, with 8 bases left in between. The CDR3 DNA reads as TGCAGCGTTTTACGGGGCAATGAGCAGTTCTTC. Translation gives CSVLRGNEQFF.

The genes are TRBV7-8 and TRBJ2-7; 15 positions agree with TRBD2. The V gene end was trimmed by 3 bases and the J gene end by 7 bases; junction bases not matched to a gene: 1. Germline values: CDR1 SGHVS, CDR2 FQNEAQ. CDR3 length: 14 residues. The CDR3 DNA reads TGTGCCAGCAGCTTGGGGACTAGCGGGGGGGAGCAGTACTTC. The encoded protein is CASSLGTSGGEQYF.

The J gene is TRBJ1-5, the V gene TRBV19, with D unclear. The germline V gene encodes CDR1 LNHDA and CDR2 SQIVND (reference sequence). This CDR3 has 15 residues. V lost 7 bases and J 6 bases, leaving 19 bases between the germline ends. DNA for the CDR3: TGTGCCAGTACCCCGGTCCTCTCCGGGGTTCAGCCCCAGCATTTT. The encoded protein is CASTPVLSGVQPQHF.

V usage is TRBV28 and J usage is TRBJ1-2; TRBD1 is a possible D gene (5 bases). V shed 1 base and J shed 8 bases, with 20 bases lying between them. Germline values: CDR1 MDHEN, CDR2 SYDVKM. This CDR3 has 16 residues. DNA for the CDR3: TGTGCCAGCAGTTTATCTGTGCAGGTCGGGCGGGACGGCTACACCTTC. Translation gives CASSLSVQVGRDGYTF.

The chain combines TRBV11-1 with TRBJ2-2; D might be TRBD1 (6 bases). There are 14 residues in the CDR3. Trimming took 0 bases from V and 5 from J, leaving 7 bases between them. CDR1 and CDR2 (germline): SGHAT, FQDESV (reference sequence). The CDR3, as DNA: TGTGCCAGCAGCTTAGCCACAGGGACCGGGGAGCTGTTTTTT. Protein: CASSLATGTGELFF.

The rearrangement uses TRBV6-6 and TRBJ2-3; 9 bases fit TRBD2. Trimming took 8 bases from V and 8 from J; bases not matched to a gene: 11. CDR1 is MNHNY and CDR2 is SVGAGI in the germline V gene (reference sequence). CDR3 size: 14 residues. Here the CDR3 reads CASHGSGLAITQYF. Here the CDR3 DNA reads TGTGCCAGCCACGGGTCGGGACTAGCAATTACGCAGTATTTT.

In its sample, this clone was seen a few times. The chain recombines TRBV10-2 with TRBJ2-7, with a tentative D call TRBD1 (6 bases). CDR3 length: 16 amino acids. The germline CDR1 and CDR2 sequences are WSHSY and SAAADI. V gave up 3 bases and J gave up 0 bases, with 15 bases separating them. The CDR3 DNA reads as TGCGCCAGCAGTGACCCCGGGACACTTAGCTCCTACGAGCAGTACTTC. Translating gives CASSDPGTLSSYEQYF.

The V call is TRBV27, the J call TRBJ2-7; 8 bases align to TRBD1. Germline V gene sequence: CDR1 MNHEY, CDR2 SMNVEV (reference sequence). V shed 2 bases, J shed 5 bases, and the junction held 11 bases outside the gene matches. This CDR3 is built from 16 residues. The CDR3 sequence is CASSLRDRNFGDEQYF. The CDR3 DNA sequence: TGTGCCAGCAGTTTAAGGGACAGGAATTTCGGAGACGAGCAGTACTTC.

V and J are TRBV19 and TRBJ1-3; 7 bases are shared with TRBD1. This CDR3 is 15 amino acids long. Germline loops: CDR1 LNHDA, CDR2 SQIVND (reference sequence). The V gene end was trimmed by 5 bases and the J gene end by 2 bases; junction bases not matched to a gene: 6. The CDR3 sequence is CASSSLTGTGNTIYF. The CDR3 coding sequence is TGTGCCAGTAGTTCCCTGACAGGGACTGGAAACACCATATATTTT.

The rearrangement uses TRBV2 and TRBJ2-3; 7 bases agree with TRBD2. There are 15 residues in the CDR3. Germline values: CDR1 SNHLY, CDR2 FYNNEI. V shed 9 bases, J shed 5 bases, and the junction held 14 bases outside the gene matches. The CDR3 bases are TGTGCCAGGGATGACGGGACCAGCGGGGAAGATACGCAGTATTTT. Translation: CARDDGTSGEDTQYF.

The gene calls are TRBV7-9 and TRBJ2-2; 9 nucleotides match TRBD1. The CDR3 has 14 amino acids. The J segment lost 4 bases and the V segment lost 3 bases, leaving 0 bases of the junction unmatched. Germline CDR1 and CDR2: SEHNR and FQNEAQ (reference sequence). CDR3 protein: CASSLTGGTGELFF. CDR3 sequence (DNA): TGTGCCAGCAGCTTGACAGGGGGCACCGGGGAGCTGTTTTTT.

The chain couples TRBV7-2 to TRBJ1-2, with 7 bases fitting TRBD1. Germline trimming cut 5 bases from V and 4 bases from J; bases unmatched to any gene: 19. The germline V gene encodes CDR1 SGHTA and CDR2 FQGNSA. The CDR3 is 18 residues long. CDR3 amino acids: CASSPQTGVRQGTYGYTF. The CDR3 region has the DNA TGTGCCAGCAGCCCTCAAACGGGGGTTAGACAGGGAACCTATGGCTACACCTTC.

This clone has a single count. V and J are TRBV21-1 and TRBJ1-1; the table's D call, TRBD1, was not checked against the DNA. TRBV21-1 is a recognized pseudogene. This CDR3 spans 15 amino acids. CDR3 bases: TGTGCCAGCAGCAAAGGACAGAACATGAACACTGAAGCTTTCTTT. Translating gives CASSKGQNMNTEAFF.

This rearrangement joins TRBV28 to TRBJ1-2, with 7 bases fitting TRBD1. J was trimmed by 3 bases and V by 4 bases; bases with no gene match: 5. The CDR3 sequence is 14 residues long. Germline CDR1 and CDR2: MDHEN and SYDVKM. CDR3 in DNA: TGTGCCAGCAGTTATCCGGGACAGCACTATGGCTACACCTTC. Amino acids: CASSYPGQHYGYTF.